This paragraph covers one T cell receptor beta chain sequence. V shed 6 bases and J shed 8 bases, with 16 bases lying between them. The germline CDR1 and CDR2 sequences are MDHEN and SYDVKM. The CDR3 runs to 14 residues. As for treatment: randomized to nivolumab then ipilimumab (arm A) or the reverse (arm B). Patients had received no earlier DNA-damaging chemotherapy. Live CD3+CD8+ CD19− CD56− cells were sorted from PBMCs. The assay was immunoSEQ multiplex PCR, and TCRdb's table has in-frame clones only and misses some. The data hold some 20,000 clones, with around 72% observed a single time. This sample is part of a study of sequential checkpoint blockade in melanoma. Study-wide background: Arm A got nivolumab then ipilimumab; arm B the reverse, 1:1. Maintenance nivolumab came after either treatment sequence.

The chain recombines TRBV28 with TRBJ1-4; D unclear. This receptor was identified in a human donor with melanoma. Material: CD8+ T cells sorted from blood (inferred from file names), obtained from a patient given nivolumab and ipilimumab in sequence. The CDR3 nucleotides read TGTGCCAGCAGCCGTCGTACGAGGCCCGAAAAACTGTTTTTT. This encodes CASSRRTRPEKLFF.